The subject of this entry is one T cell receptor beta chain. Its antigen remains unknown. CDR3 length equals 15 residues. Germline-derived CDR1 and CDR2 are MNHEY and SVGAGI. J lost 4 bases, V lost 0 bases, and 2 bases had no gene match. The data were obtained in a study of cytomegalovirus exposure and HLA in healthy donors. Study findings and constraints: In a later analysis, a missense DCLRE1C variant was linked to TCR beta V- and J-gene trimming. In a later analysis, specific HLA alleles were associated with under 20,000 TCR beta sequences at a 0.05 false discovery rate.

The PCR contained 60 Vbeta and 13 Jbeta primers. Assay: immunoSEQ multiplex PCR; the TCRdb copy retains only in-frame clones and omits some. The sample lists about 190,000 clones, 60% to 80% seen once, with 1.5% to 2% in the top ten. The TCR originated in a woman between 18 and 29 years old in good health and CMV-seronegative. The sample was PBMCs. The chain couples TRBV6-5 to TRBJ2-5, with TRBD2 matching 10 bases. CDR3 in amino acids: CASSYSSSGGETQYF. The DNA for the CDR3 is TGTGCCAGCAGTTACTCGTCTAGCGGGGGAGAGACCCAGTACTTC.